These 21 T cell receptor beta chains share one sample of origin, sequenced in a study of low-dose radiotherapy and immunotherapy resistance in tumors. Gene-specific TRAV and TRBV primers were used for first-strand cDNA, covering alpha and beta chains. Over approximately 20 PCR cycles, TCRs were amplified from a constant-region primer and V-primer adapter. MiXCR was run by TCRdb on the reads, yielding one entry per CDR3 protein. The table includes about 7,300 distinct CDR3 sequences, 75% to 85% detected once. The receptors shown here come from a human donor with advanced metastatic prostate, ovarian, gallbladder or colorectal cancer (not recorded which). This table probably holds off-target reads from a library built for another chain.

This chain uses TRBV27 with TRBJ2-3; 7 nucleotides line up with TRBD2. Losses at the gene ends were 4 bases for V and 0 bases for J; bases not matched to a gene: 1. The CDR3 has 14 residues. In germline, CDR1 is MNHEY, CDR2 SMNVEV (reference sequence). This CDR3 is CASSSGGSTDTQYF. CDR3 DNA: TGTGCCAGCAGTTCGGGGGGTAGCACAGATACGCAGTATTTT.

The CDR3 DNA sequence: TGTGCCAGCAGCTTAGGAGGGACAGTCCAAGAGACCCAGTACTTC. This sequence encodes CASSLGGTVQETQYF. J is TRBJ2-5 and V is TRBV11-2; 7 nucleotides match TRBD1. Germline-derived CDR1 and CDR2 are SGHAT and FQNNGV. The CDR3 runs 15 residues. After removal of 1 base from V and 1 base from J, the junction contained 3 bases not matched to a gene.

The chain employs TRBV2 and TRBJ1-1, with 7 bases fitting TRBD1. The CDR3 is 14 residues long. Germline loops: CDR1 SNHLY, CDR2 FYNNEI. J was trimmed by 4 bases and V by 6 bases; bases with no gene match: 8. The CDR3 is CASREGARSTEAFF. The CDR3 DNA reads TGTGCCAGCAGGGAGGGGGCGCGGAGCACTGAAGCTTTCTTT.

DNA of the CDR3: TGTGCCAGCAGCTCCTCAGGGTATTACGAAGGGCAGTACTTC. Protein sequence: CASSSSGYYEGQYF. The gene calls are TRBV7-2 and TRBJ2-7; D perhaps matches TRBD1 (5 bases). Germline V CDR1 and CDR2: SGHTA, FQGNSA. The CDR3 runs to 14 residues. Trimming pared 4 bases from V and 9 bases from J, leaving 19 bases between.

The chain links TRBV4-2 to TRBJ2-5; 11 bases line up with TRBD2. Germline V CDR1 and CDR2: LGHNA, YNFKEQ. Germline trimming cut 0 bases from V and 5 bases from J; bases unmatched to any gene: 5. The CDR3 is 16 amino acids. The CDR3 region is CASSQEEASGGETQYF. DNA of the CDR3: TGTGCCAGCAGCCAAGAAGAGGCTAGCGGGGGGGAGACCCAGTACTTC.

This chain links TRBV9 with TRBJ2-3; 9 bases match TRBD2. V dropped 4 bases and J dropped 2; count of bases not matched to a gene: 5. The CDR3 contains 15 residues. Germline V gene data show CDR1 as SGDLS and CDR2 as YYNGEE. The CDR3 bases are TGTGCCAGCAGCCCTGCGGGGGGGCTCACAGATACGCAGTATTTT. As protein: CASSPAGGLTDTQYF. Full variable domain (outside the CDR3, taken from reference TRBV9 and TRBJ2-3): DSGVTQTPKHLITATGQRVTLRCSPRSGDLSVYWYQQSLDQGLQFLIQYYNGEERAKGNILERFSAQQFPDLHSELNLSSLELGDSALYFCASSPAGGLTDTQYFGPGTRLTVL.

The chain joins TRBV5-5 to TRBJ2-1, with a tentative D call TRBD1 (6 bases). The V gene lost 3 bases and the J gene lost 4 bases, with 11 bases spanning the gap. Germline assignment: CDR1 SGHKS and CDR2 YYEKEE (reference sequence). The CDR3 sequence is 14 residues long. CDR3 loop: CASSSGVGYNEQFF. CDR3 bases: TGTGCCAGCAGCTCAGGGGTAGGGTACAATGAGCAGTTCTTC.

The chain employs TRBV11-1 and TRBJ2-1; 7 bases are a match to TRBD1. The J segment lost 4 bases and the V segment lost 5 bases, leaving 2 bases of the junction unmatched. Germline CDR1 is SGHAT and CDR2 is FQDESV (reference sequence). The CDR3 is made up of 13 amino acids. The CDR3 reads CASSLDRYNEQFF. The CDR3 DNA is TGTGCCAGCAGCCTGGACAGGTACAATGAGCAGTTCTTC.

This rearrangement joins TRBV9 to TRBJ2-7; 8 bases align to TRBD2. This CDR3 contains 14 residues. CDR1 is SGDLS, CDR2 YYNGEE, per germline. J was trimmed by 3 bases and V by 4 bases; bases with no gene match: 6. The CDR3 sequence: CASSPTGTSYEQYF. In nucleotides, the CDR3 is TGTGCCAGCAGCCCGACCGGGACTAGCTACGAGCAGTACTTC.

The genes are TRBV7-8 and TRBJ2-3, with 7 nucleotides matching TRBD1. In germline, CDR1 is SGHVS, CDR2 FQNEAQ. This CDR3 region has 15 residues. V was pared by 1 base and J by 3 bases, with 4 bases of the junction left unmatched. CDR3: CASSLEGARTDTQYF. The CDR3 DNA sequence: TGTGCCAGCAGCTTAGAGGGGGCCCGGACAGATACGCAGTATTTT.

CDR3 in DNA: TGTGCCAGCAGCCAAGTACAGGTCATGAATGAAAAACTGTTTTTT. It is translated as CASSQVQVMNEKLFF. The gene calls are TRBV4-2 and TRBJ1-4, with D possibly matching TRBD1 (5 bases). The CDR3 totals 15 residues. Germline V gene lookup returns CDR1 LGHNA and CDR2 YNFKEQ. Trimming took 1 base from V and 5 from J, leaving 11 bases between them.

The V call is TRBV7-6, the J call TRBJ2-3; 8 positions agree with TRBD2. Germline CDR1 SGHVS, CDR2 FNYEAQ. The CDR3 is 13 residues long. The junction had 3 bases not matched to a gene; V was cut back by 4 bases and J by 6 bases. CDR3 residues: CASSSSGSDTQYF. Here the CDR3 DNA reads TGTGCCAGCAGCTCTAGCGGGTCTGATACGCAGTATTTT.

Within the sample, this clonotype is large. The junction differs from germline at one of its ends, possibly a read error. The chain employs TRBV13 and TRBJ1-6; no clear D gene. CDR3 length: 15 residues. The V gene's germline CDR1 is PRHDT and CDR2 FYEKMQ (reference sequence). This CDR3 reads CAMRETLTNAGKSTF. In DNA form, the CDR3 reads TGTGCAATGAGAGAGACCCTTACCAATGCAGGCAAATCAACCTTT.

CDR3 amino acids: CASSLGAGPFQETQYF. The CDR3 region has the DNA TGTGCCAGCAGCTTGGGGGCGGGGCCCTTCCAAGAGACCCAGTACTTC. The rearrangement links TRBV5-5 to TRBJ2-5, with a tentative D call TRBD2 (6 bases). From germline, CDR1 is SGHKS and CDR2 YYEKEE (reference sequence). V dropped 0 bases and J dropped 1 base, with 13 bases sitting between them. The CDR3 has 16 amino acids.

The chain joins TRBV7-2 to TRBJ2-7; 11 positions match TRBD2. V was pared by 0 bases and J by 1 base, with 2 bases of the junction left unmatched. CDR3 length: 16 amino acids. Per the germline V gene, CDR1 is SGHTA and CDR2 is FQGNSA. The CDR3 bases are TGTGCCAGCAGCTTAGCCCCTAGCGGGGGGTCCTACGAGCAGTACTTC. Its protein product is CASSLAPSGGSYEQYF.

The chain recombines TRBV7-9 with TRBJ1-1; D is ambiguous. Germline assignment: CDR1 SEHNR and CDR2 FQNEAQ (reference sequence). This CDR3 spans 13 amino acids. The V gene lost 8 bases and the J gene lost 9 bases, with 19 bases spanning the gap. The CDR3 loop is CASDGGSAQKAFF. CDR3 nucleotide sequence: TGTGCCAGCGATGGAGGGTCGGCACAGAAAGCTTTCTTT.

The CDR3 nucleotides read TGTGCCAGCAGACCCCGACTGCTTGACGAAAAACTGTTTTTT. Translating gives CASRPRLLDEKLFF. V usage is TRBV12-3 or TRBV12-4 and J usage is TRBJ1-4; D is unclear. The V gene lost 6 bases and the J gene lost 8 bases, with 16 bases spanning the gap. The CDR3 has 14 amino acids.

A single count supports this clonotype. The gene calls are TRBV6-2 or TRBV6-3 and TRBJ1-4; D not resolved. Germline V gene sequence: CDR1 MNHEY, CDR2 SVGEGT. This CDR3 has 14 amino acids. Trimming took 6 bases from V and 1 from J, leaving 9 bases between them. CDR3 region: CASSSRITNEKLFF. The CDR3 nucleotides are TGTGCCAGCAGCTCCCGGATAACTAATGAAAAACTGTTTTTT.

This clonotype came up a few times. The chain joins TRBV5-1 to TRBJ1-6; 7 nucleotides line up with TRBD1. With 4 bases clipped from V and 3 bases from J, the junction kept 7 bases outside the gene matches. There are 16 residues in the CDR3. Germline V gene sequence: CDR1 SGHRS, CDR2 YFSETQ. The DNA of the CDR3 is TGCGCCAGCAGCATGTCGACAGGGATCTATAATTCACCCCTCCACTTT. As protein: CASSMSTGIYNSPLHF.

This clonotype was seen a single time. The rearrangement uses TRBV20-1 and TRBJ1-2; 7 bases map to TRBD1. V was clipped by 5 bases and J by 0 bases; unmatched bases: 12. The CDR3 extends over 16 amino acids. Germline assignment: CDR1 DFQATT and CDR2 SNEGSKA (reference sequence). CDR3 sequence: CSADNLKGAANYGYTF. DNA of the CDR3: TGCAGTGCTGATAACCTCAAGGGGGCAGCTAACTATGGCTACACCTTC.

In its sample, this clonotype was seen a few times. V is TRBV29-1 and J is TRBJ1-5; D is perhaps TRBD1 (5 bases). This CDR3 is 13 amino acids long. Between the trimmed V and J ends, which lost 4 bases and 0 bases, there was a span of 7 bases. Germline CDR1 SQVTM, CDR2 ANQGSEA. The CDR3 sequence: CSVGGSSNQPQHF. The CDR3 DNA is TGCAGCGTTGGGGGGTCTAGCAATCAGCCCCAGCATTTT.